The 18 T cell receptor beta chains below were found in one sample sequenced in a study of blood T cell repertoires in COVID-19. The table came from immunoSEQ multiplex PCR; TCRdb's copy has only in-frame clones and leaves some out. The sample has some 200,000 clones, approximately 82% seen once. The sample was peripheral blood. The receptors were sampled from a woman aged 40 to 50 who had recovered from COVID-19.

The V gene is TRBV19, the J gene TRBJ2-1, with 8 bases lining up with TRBD1. The ends lost 6 bases at V and 5 bases at J; junction bases unmatched: 9. Germline CDR1 and CDR2: LNHDA and SQIVND (reference sequence). The CDR3 runs to 15 residues. CDR3 nucleotide sequence: TGTGCCAGTAGCGCTGACAGGGGTGAGGACAATGAGCAGTTCTTC. This encodes CASSADRGEDNEQFF.

The chain employs TRBV4-1 and TRBJ1-4, with 7 positions matching TRBD1. The CDR3 runs to 16 residues. Germline V gives CDR1 MGHRA, CDR2 YSYEKL. V gave up 0 bases and J gave up 5 bases; unmatched junction bases: 6. The CDR3 here is CASSQDRDSRNEKLFF. DNA of the CDR3: TGCGCCAGCAGCCAAGATCGGGACAGCAGAAATGAAAAACTGTTTTTT.

This clone has only a few counts. J is TRBJ1-5 and V is TRBV4-2; D ambiguous. This CDR3 has 13 residues. Germline V lookup: CDR1 LGHNA, CDR2 YNFKEQ. Deletions cut 4 bases from V and 7 bases from J, with 11 bases between. The CDR3 sequence: CASSRQAGQPQHF. CDR3 sequence (DNA): TGTGCCAGCAGCCGACAAGCTGGGCAGCCCCAGCATTTT.

This clone was observed a single time. This rearrangement joins TRBV7-8 to TRBJ1-2, with 8 positions matching TRBD1. Germline CDR1 and CDR2: SGHVS and FQNEAQ. The V gene end was trimmed by 5 bases and the J gene end by 5 bases; junction bases not matched to a gene: 13. This CDR3 comprises 16 residues. DNA of the CDR3: TGTGCCAGCAGCGCGCTGACAGGGGTCCTAGGGTATGGCTACACCTTC. This sequence encodes CASSALTGVLGYGYTF.

The table lists this clone with a count of one. The J gene is TRBJ1-1, the V gene TRBV6-6; the D is unclear. Looked up from germline, CDR1 is MNHNY and CDR2 is SVGAGI (reference sequence). Deletions cut 0 bases from V and 8 bases from J, with 10 bases between. The CDR3 loop spans 13 amino acids. The CDR3 region has the DNA TGTGCCAGCAGTTACTCTGGGCAAAGAGAAGCTTTCTTT. Its protein product is CASSYSGQREAFF.

V usage is TRBV29-1 and J usage is TRBJ1-1; perhaps TRBD1 as D (5 bases). The germline V gene has CDR1 SQVTM and CDR2 ANQGSEA. The length of the CDR3 is 12 residues. With 7 bases removed from V and 6 bases from J, the gap between germline ends came to 15 bases. CDR3 loop: CSGGTTGAEAFF. The CDR3 DNA reads as TGCAGCGGGGGAACAACGGGGGCTGAAGCTTTCTTT.

The chain joins TRBV10-1 to TRBJ1-1, with no clear D. Germline lookup yields CDR1 WNHNN and CDR2 SYGVQD (reference sequence). CDR3 length equals 14 residues. Trimming cost V 2 bases and J 3 bases, with 10 bases left between them. The CDR3 coding sequence is TGCGCCAGCAGTGAGGGGTTTGACTACACTGAAGCTTTCTTT. Translation gives CASSEGFDYTEAFF.

The chain carries TRBV7-2 and TRBJ2-3; TRBD2 matches 10 bases. J lost 6 bases, V lost 1 base, and 7 bases had no gene match. The CDR3 runs 16 residues. Germline V gene data show CDR1 as SGHTA and CDR2 as FQGNSA. The CDR3 DNA reads as TGTGCCAGCAGCTTAGTCGCTAGCGGGGGACCGGATACGCAGTATTTT. It codes for CASSLVASGGPDTQYF.

This clone was counted only a few times. The rearrangement links TRBV3-1 (or the pseudogene TRBV3-2) to TRBJ1-5; unclear D gene. Germline CDR1 is LGHDT and CDR2 is YNNKEL (reference sequence). This CDR3 comprises 14 residues. V lost 3 bases, J lost 3 bases, and 9 bases lay in between. CDR3 sequence (DNA): TGTGCCAGCAGCCAGCGGGCACTCAATCAGCCCCAGCATTTT. Its protein product is CASSQRALNQPQHF.

The V call is TRBV7-2, the J call TRBJ2-5; the match to TRBD2 covers 7 bases. The trim removed 0 bases at V and 1 base at J, leaving 2 bases unmatched. Germline loops: CDR1 SGHTA, CDR2 FQGNSA. The CDR3 sequence is 15 residues long. This chain's CDR3 is CASSLASGGQETQYF. The CDR3 nucleotides are TGTGCCAGCAGCTTAGCGTCGGGGGGCCAAGAGACCCAGTACTTC.

The chain recombines TRBV19 with TRBJ1-1; D unresolved. Germline-derived CDR1 and CDR2 are LNHDA and SQIVND (reference sequence). Trimming stripped 5 bases from V and 1 base from J, with 8 bases between. This CDR3 region has 13 residues. In nucleotides, the CDR3 is TGTGCCAGTAGTCTCACAGAGAACACTGAAGCTTTCTTT. Its protein is CASSLTENTEAFF.

This clone was counted a single time. This sequence joins TRBV9 and TRBJ2-5; 9 bases map to TRBD1. Germline lookup yields CDR1 SGDLS and CDR2 YYNGEE. With 3 bases clipped from V and 3 bases from J, the junction kept 9 bases outside the gene matches. The CDR3 consists of 16 residues. CDR3 region: CASSARGQGPEETQYF. Here the CDR3 DNA reads TGTGCCAGCAGCGCCCGGGGACAGGGACCCGAAGAGACCCAGTACTTC.

The chain has TRBV4-3 and TRBJ1-6; D perhaps matches TRBD1 (5 bases). The CDR3 length is 19 residues. The germline V and J ends were trimmed by 0 bases and 7 bases, with 22 bases remaining between them. In germline, CDR1 is LGHNA, CDR2 YSLEER. The chain's CDR3 is CASSQDISLGGLMNSPLHF. In nucleotides, the CDR3 is TGCGCCAGCAGCCAAGATATATCGCTGGGGGGTTTAATGAATTCACCCCTCCACTTT.

This sequence joins TRBV7-3 and TRBJ2-1, with D possibly matching TRBD1 (5 bases). Germline CDR1 and CDR2: SGHTA and FQGTGA. V lost 5 bases and J 1 base, leaving 12 bases between the germline ends. CDR3 length: 15 residues. The CDR3 sequence: CASSPMQGSYNEQFF. Written as DNA, the CDR3 is TGTGCCAGCAGCCCGATGCAGGGATCCTACAATGAGCAGTTCTTC.

In its sample, this clone was seen a few times. The chain is built from TRBV5-4 and TRBJ1-6, with D unresolved. Trimming took 3 bases from V and 0 from J, leaving 10 bases between them. The germline CDR1 and CDR2 sequences are SGHNT and YYREEE (reference sequence). The CDR3 consists of 16 residues. Here the CDR3 reads CASSYDGSSYNSPLHF. DNA of the CDR3: TGTGCCAGCAGCTATGACGGGAGCTCCTATAATTCACCCCTCCACTTT.

J is TRBJ1-2 and V is TRBV11-3; D is ambiguous. The CDR3 has 15 amino acids. Per the germline V gene, CDR1 is SGHNT and CDR2 is YENEEA. V was shortened by 0 bases and J by 2 bases, with 10 bases between the two germline ends. Here the CDR3 DNA reads TGTGCCAGCAGCTTAGATTACACAAGAAACTATGGCTACACCTTC. Translated: CASSLDYTRNYGYTF.

This clone was seen a single time. In DNA form, the CDR3 reads TGTGCCAGCTCACCACCGTCAGGTGGCTCTGGGGCCAACGTCCTGACTTTC. This encodes CASSPPSGGSGANVLTF. V and J are TRBV18 and TRBJ2-6; D is unclear. CDR1 and CDR2 from the germline V gene are KGHSH and LQKENI. This CDR3 has 17 amino acids. V lost 0 bases and J lost 0, with 9 bases in between.

The rearrangement links TRBV6-1 to TRBJ1-5; no reliable D call. CDR3 length equals 16 residues. Germline CDR1 is MNHNS and CDR2 is SASEGT. With 0 bases removed from V and 1 base from J, the gap between germline ends came to 10 bases. The CDR3 protein is CASSEAAGRSNQPQHF. CDR3 sequence (DNA): TGTGCCAGCAGTGAAGCGGCGGGTAGGAGCAATCAGCCCCAGCATTTT.